These 19 T cell receptor beta chains came from one sample sequenced in a study of somatic mutations in cytotoxic T cells in rheumatoid arthritis. Libraries were prepared by immunoSEQ multiplex PCR; TCRdb keeps only in-frame clonotypes and omits some of them. The sample holds about 10,000 clones, over 70% seen once. Sequenced sample: CD8+ T cells sorted from blood. The receptors were gathered from a man aged 50-60 years in good health.

This chain uses TRBV4-2 with TRBJ2-2; TRBD2 matches 13 bases. The V and J ends lost 3 bases and 9 bases, in that order; junction bases with no gene match: 4. The CDR3 length is 15 residues. The V gene's germline CDR1 is LGHNA and CDR2 YNFKEQ. DNA of the CDR3: TGTGCCAGCAGCCAGCCGGGACTAGCGGGGAGGGAGCTGTTTTTT. It encodes CASSQPGLAGRELFF.

The V call is TRBV27, the J call TRBJ2-3; 7 bases fit TRBD1. CDR1 MNHEY and CDR2 SMNVEV come from the germline V gene (reference sequence). The CDR3 has 13 residues. The J segment lost 4 bases and the V segment lost 11 bases, leaving 9 bases of the junction unmatched. The CDR3 coding sequence is TGTGCCGGGGGAAGGGGGCCGGCAGATACGCAGTATTTT. Its translation is CAGGRGPADTQYF.

The V and J genes are TRBV4-1 and TRBJ2-7; 7 bases line up with TRBD2. Germline CDR1 and CDR2: MGHRA and YSYEKL. The CDR3 sequence is 15 residues long. Losses at the gene ends were 4 bases for V and 2 bases for J; bases not matched to a gene: 8. The CDR3 DNA follows: TGCGCCAGCAGCCCGGCTAGCGGACCGACCTACGAGCAGTACTTC. Residues: CASSPASGPTYEQYF.

The V and J genes are TRBV9 and TRBJ2-1; 8 nucleotides agree with TRBD1. The trim removed 2 bases at V and 8 bases at J, leaving 9 bases unmatched. There are 15 residues in the CDR3. Germline assignment: CDR1 SGDLS and CDR2 YYNGEE. In DNA form, the CDR3 reads TGTGCCAGCAGCGTGACAGGGGAGGCCCTCCATGAGCAGTTCTTC. Amino acid sequence: CASSVTGEALHEQFF.

The chain employs TRBV28 and TRBJ1-4; 9 bases fit TRBD1. The CDR3 contains 14 residues. J was trimmed by 7 bases and V by 3 bases; bases with no gene match: 3. Germline CDR1 is MDHEN and CDR2 is SYDVKM. The CDR3 loop is CASSLGQGGEKLFF. CDR3 nucleotides: TGTGCCAGCAGTTTGGGACAGGGTGGTGAAAAACTGTTTTTT.

This chain joins TRBV7-9 and TRBJ2-7; weak D call: TRBD1 (6 bases). V lost 4 bases, J lost 2 bases, and 12 bases lay in between. The germline gives CDR1 SEHNR, CDR2 FQNEAQ (reference sequence). This CDR3 is built from 14 residues. The CDR3 bases are TGTGCCAGCAGCTCAGGGACACCAACCTACGAGCAGTACTTC. Translating it yields CASSSGTPTYEQYF.

This clone showed up just a few times. CDR3 sequence reads: CASSLSGLKNTEAFF. Here the CDR3 DNA reads TGTGCCAGCAGCTTGTCGGGACTCAAGAACACTGAAGCTTTCTTT. V gene TRBV7-8 combines with J gene TRBJ1-1; a weak D match, TRBD1 (5 bases). The V end lost 3 bases, the J end lost 1 base, and 12 bases lay between the germline ends. Germline CDR1 SGHVS, CDR2 FQNEAQ. The length of the CDR3 is 15 residues. The full variable domain, with the rest looked up from reference TRBV7-8 and TRBJ1-1, is GAGVSQSPRYKVAKRGQDVALRCDPISGHVSLFWYQQALGQGPEFLTYFQNEAQLDKSGLPSDRFFAERPEGSVSTLKIQRTQQEDSAVYLCASSLSGLKNTEAFFGQGTRLTVV.

The chain couples TRBV7-9 to TRBJ1-1; possibly TRBD1 for D (5 bases). The CDR3 runs 12 residues. Germline V gene sequence: CDR1 SEHNR, CDR2 FQNEAQ (reference sequence). V dropped 9 bases and J dropped 2 bases, with 10 bases sitting between them. CDR3 loop: CASRGINTEAFF. The DNA for the CDR3 is TGTGCCAGTCGGGGGATAAACACTGAAGCTTTCTTT.

This clone was seen a few times. The gene calls are TRBV7-9 and TRBJ1-3; 7 bases match TRBD1. Germline CDR1 reads SEHNR; CDR2 reads FQNEAQ (reference sequence). Unmatched junction bases numbered 11, after V lost 5 bases and J lost 1 base. The CDR3 is made up of 17 amino acids. CDR3 in amino acids: CASSASNRGGSGNTIYF. CDR3 DNA sequence: TGTGCCAGCAGCGCATCGAACAGGGGTGGTTCTGGAAACACCATATATTTT.

This chain links TRBV19 with TRBJ1-1, with D hard to call. CDR1 and CDR2 (germline): LNHDA, SQIVND (reference sequence). V dropped 0 bases and J dropped 7 bases, with 12 bases sitting between them. The CDR3 runs to 14 residues. The CDR3 nucleotides are TGTGCCAGTAGTATAGACGGGGAGGAGGGTGAAGCTTTCTTT. Amino acids: CASSIDGEEGEAFF.

The chain recombines TRBV4-1 with TRBJ2-7; 10 bases map to TRBD1. Germline V gene lookup returns CDR1 MGHRA and CDR2 YSYEKL. V lost 5 bases and J lost 1; bases outside the gene matches: 5. The CDR3 loop spans 15 amino acids. The DNA of the CDR3 is TGCGCCAGCAGCTACCGGGACAGGGGTTCCTACGAGCAGTACTTC. Residues: CASSYRDRGSYEQYF.

The chain uses TRBV29-1 and TRBJ2-5; 13 bases line up with TRBD2. Germline V CDR1 and CDR2: SQVTM, ANQGSEA. CDR3 size: 17 residues. The junction had 16 bases not matched to a gene; V was cut back by 7 bases and J by 5 bases. CDR3 nucleotides: TGCAGCGCGCCCGCGACCCGGACTAGCGGGAGTGGGGAGACCCAGTACTTC. The encoded protein is CSAPATRTSGSGETQYF.

The chain combines TRBV27 with TRBJ1-1; D gene ambiguous. The CDR3 extends over 11 amino acids. V dropped 5 bases and J dropped 4 bases, with 5 bases sitting between them. Germline V gene data show CDR1 as MNHEY and CDR2 as SMNVEV (reference sequence). In DNA, the CDR3 is TGTGCCAGCAGTAGAGGCACTGAAGCTTTCTTT. Its protein is CASSRGTEAFF.

This clone was recorded a few times. The gene calls are TRBV30 and TRBJ2-2; the match to TRBD1 covers 10 bases. This CDR3 is 15 amino acids long. V lost 1 base to trimming and J lost 3 bases; unmatched junction nucleotides: 2. Germline CDR1 GTSNPN, CDR2 SVGIG (reference sequence). CDR3 bases: TGTGCCTGGAGTGGACAGGGGGCCGACACCGGGGAGCTGTTTTTT. Protein product: CAWSGQGADTGELFF.

The V gene is TRBV9, the J gene TRBJ2-1; 11 bases line up with TRBD2. Germline V CDR1 and CDR2: SGDLS, YYNGEE. This CDR3 region has 16 residues. V dropped 3 bases and J dropped 1; count of bases not matched to a gene: 3. CDR3 loop: CASSASSGRSYNEQFF. The CDR3 DNA reads as TGTGCCAGCAGCGCGTCTAGCGGGAGGTCCTACAATGAGCAGTTCTTC.

The V call is TRBV6-5, the J call TRBJ2-7; 7 bases line up with TRBD1. The ends lost 0 bases at V and 3 bases at J; junction bases unmatched: 5. Germline assignment: CDR1 MNHEY and CDR2 SVGAGI. This CDR3 spans 15 amino acids. The CDR3: CASSYSFGTDYEQYF. The CDR3 nucleotides read TGTGCCAGCAGTTACTCATTCGGGACAGACTACGAGCAGTACTTC.

This rearrangement joins TRBV9 to TRBJ2-7; D may be TRBD2 (6 bases). The CDR3 has 14 residues. Germline CDR1 SGDLS, CDR2 YYNGEE. Trimming stripped 3 bases from V and 3 bases from J, with 13 bases between. CDR3 nucleotides: TGTGCCAGCAGCGCGGGCCGGGACTTCTACGAGCAGTACTTC. Translated, it gives CASSAGRDFYEQYF.

There are a few counts of this clone. This chain joins TRBV7-2 and TRBJ2-7; D may be TRBD1 (7 bases). Germline values: CDR1 SGHTA, CDR2 FQGNSA. The CDR3 totals 13 residues. V lost 4 bases and J lost 6, with 13 bases in between. The CDR3 is CASSSRQGGEQYF. The CDR3, as DNA: TGTGCCAGCAGCTCCCGACAGGGAGGCGAGCAGTACTTC. Filled out from reference TRBV7-2 and TRBJ2-7, the complete variable domain reads GAGVSQSPSNKVTEKGKDVELRCDPISGHTALYWYRQSLGQGLEFLIYFQGNSAPDKSGLPSDRFSAERTGGSVSTLTIQRTQQEDSAVYLCASSSRQGGEQYFGPGTRLTVT.

V and J are TRBV28 and TRBJ2-5; 7 nucleotides line up with TRBD2. The germline V gene has CDR1 MDHEN and CDR2 SYDVKM. V lost 6 bases and J lost 4; bases outside the gene matches: 11. The CDR3 is made up of 15 amino acids. The CDR3 nucleotides are TGTGCCAGCAGAATAGGGCGGGAGTTCGCAGAGACCCAGTACTTC. This sequence encodes CASRIGREFAETQYF.